This T cell receptor (beta chain) was captured in a study of blood T cell repertoires in COVID-19. The wider study: PBMCs, B-cell-depleted T cells, or T cells were the source of the cDNA or gDNA that made up the material.

Cohort assignment relied on participant-reported clinical history. This CDR3 spans 15 amino acids. Germline trimming cut 1 base from V and 1 base from J; bases unmatched to any gene: 2. Germline V CDR1 and CDR2: SGHTS, YDEGEE. The table came from immunoSEQ multiplex PCR; TCRdb's copy has only in-frame clones and leaves some out. The sample comprises around 420,000 clones, roughly 88% of which are singletons, and approximately 2% rests with the top ten. This TCR derives from a woman aged 40 to 50 with acute COVID-19. Sample: PBMCs or T cells enriched from blood (not recorded which). The rearrangement uses TRBV5-8 and TRBJ2-3, with 8 positions matching TRBD1. The CDR3 is CASSLQGQGTDTQYF. CDR3 nucleotide sequence: TGTGCCAGCAGCTTGCAGGGACAGGGCACAGATACGCAGTATTTT.